A single T cell receptor beta chain is shown here with its context. The data were taken from a study of cytomegalovirus exposure and HLA in healthy donors. PCR primers comprised 60 Vbeta and 13 Jbeta primers. Only in-frame clones appear in the TCRdb table, and some are missing; sequencing was by immunoSEQ multiplex PCR. There are around 78,000 clones in the sample; around 80% occur only once, and under 1.2% lies in the top ten. Sequencing was performed on PBMCs. The receptor's source is a male donor in good health and CMV-seronegative.

The DNA of the CDR3 is TGTGCCAGCAGCCAAGTTTTGGTCTTCGGAGCCGAACCCTACGAGCAGTACTTC. Translated, it gives CASSQVLVFGAEPYEQYF. The chain joins TRBV4-2 to TRBJ2-7, with unresolved D. Trimming cost V 1 base and J 2 bases, with 21 bases left between them. Germline V CDR1 and CDR2: LGHNA, YNFKEQ. The length of the CDR3 is 18 residues.